These T cell receptor beta chains were read from a single sample in a study of CD8 T cells in Susac syndrome. TCRdb re-called the immunoSEQ multiplex PCR reads through MiXCR, storing one row per CDR3 protein. The sample carries about 140,000 distinct CDR3 sequences, 90% to 95% recorded once. The specimen was CD4+ T cells from PBMCs. The source of these receptors is a human donor with multiple sclerosis. CDR3s include the opening cysteine and the closing phenylalanine or tryptophan. D genes are given only for firm matches. The size of a clone is reported for some rows only, either as once, few or many, or as a class for expanded clones.

len	v_gene	j_gene	abundance	d_gene	CDR3nt	CDR3aa
13	TRBV20-1	TRBJ2-2	-	TRBD2	TGCAGCGGAGCGGGAGTGGGGACCGGGGAGCTGTTTTTT	CSGAGVGTGELFF
13	TRBV30	TRBJ1-1	-	-	TGTGCCTGGAGTAGGCTTGGTGGCACTGAAGCTTTCTTT	CAWSRLGGTEAFF
16	TRBV5-1	TRBJ2-1	-	-	TGCGCCAGCAGCTTGGGAGTGGGGGGCGCGGTGGATGAGCAGTTCTTC	CASSLGVGGAVDEQFF
14	TRBV19	TRBJ2-1	-	-	TGTGCCAGTAGTATAGCCGCCGACAGGAATGAGCAGTTCTTC	CASSIAADRNEQFF
14	TRBV12-3/TRBV12-4	TRBJ2-1	-	TRBD1	TGTGCCAGCAGTTTTAGGCAACAGGGGGATGAGCAGTTCTTC	CASSFRQQGDEQFF
15	TRBV20-1	TRBJ2-7	once	-	TGCAGTGCTAGAGATCACGGGCAGGGACCCTACGAGCAGTACTTC	CSARDHGQGPYEQYF
12	TRBV18	TRBJ1-1	-	-	TGTGCCAGCTCACTTTCCGGGGTTGAAGCTTTCTTT	CASSLSGVEAFF
14	TRBV9	TRBJ2-1	-	-	TGTGCCAGCAGCTGGGACCAGGGGGGCAATGAGCAGTTCTTC	CASSWDQGGNEQFF
13	TRBV12-3/TRBV12-4	TRBJ2-7	-	TRBD2	TGTGCTAGCGGGCGGGAGCGAGGCTACGAGCAGTACTTC	CASGRERGYEQYF
11	TRBV14	TRBJ1-2	-	-	TGTGCCAGCGGGAATTACGGTGGCTACACCTTC	CASGNYGGYTF
13	TRBV3-1	TRBJ1-1	-	-	TGTGCCAGCAGCCAACAGCAGTACACTGAAGCTTTCTTT	CASSQQQYTEAFF
16	TRBV3-1	TRBJ1-6	once	TRBD1	TGTGCCAGCAGCCAAGAAGGAGTCGGGACAGGGTCACCCCTCCACTTT	CASSQEGVGTGSPLHF
13	TRBV6-5	TRBJ2-7	-	-	TGTGCCAGCAGTCCCGGGACCAAGCTACAGCAGTACTTC	CASSPGTKLQQYF